This T cell receptor beta chain was profiled in a study of cytomegalovirus exposure and HLA in healthy donors. Whole-study context: Around 77% of 398 genotyped donors fell in the Caucasian-associated ancestry cluster.

This CDR3 has 15 residues. Germline V CDR1 and CDR2: MDHEN, SYDVKM. Trimming pared 7 bases from V and 8 bases from J, leaving 20 bases between. Details on this clone: Its antigen is undetermined.

Overall study results and limits: Specific recognition of CMV antigens was confirmed in vitro for three chains (all CMV-associated). An Asian-associated ancestry cluster reportedly showed fewer N-insertions than the roughly 670-donor mean in a later analysis. Analyzed later, association rates of TCRs varied across HLA loci, with DRB1 most and HLA-C fewest.

Amplification used 60 Vbeta primers and 13 Jbeta primers. The assay was immunoSEQ multiplex PCR, and TCRdb's table has in-frame clones only and misses some. Here the sample spans 120,000 to 150,000 clones, 60% to 80% being singletons. The V and J genes are TRBV28 and TRBJ1-4; D is perhaps TRBD1 (5 bases). Sequenced: PBMCs. The sequence was obtained from a woman in her forties in good health and CMV-seropositive. For the CDR3, the DNA is TGTGCCAGCACCACGGGGGGGGGAGAAATCGAAAAACTGTTTTTT. This sequence encodes CASTTGGGEIEKLFF.